Presented here are 22 T cell receptor beta chains from one specimen sequenced in a study of spatial heterogeneity in lung cancer. TCRdb called the 5' RACE reads again in MiXCR, with one record for every CDR3 protein. The sample includes around 8,800 distinct CDR3 sequences, 4% to 6% of them seen just once. Time point of the sample: sample taken at primary tumor resection. Study results and caveats: For expanded intratumoral alpha and beta TCRs, counts tracked tumor mutation counts.

These receptors' antigens are unknown. The sequencing used lung tumor tissue, collected at surgery. Receptors originate from a female donor with early-stage non-small cell lung cancer.

This clonotype appeared many times. The rearrangement joins TRBV7-9 to TRBJ1-1; D is unresolved. The germline V and J ends were trimmed by 4 bases and 0 bases, with 12 bases remaining between them. The length of the CDR3 is 15 residues. Germline CDR1 and CDR2: SEHNR and FQNEAQ (reference sequence). The CDR3 DNA sequence: TGTGCCAGCAGCTATAACGGGGATATGAACACTGAAGCTTTCTTT. This encodes CASSYNGDMNTEAFF. Drawing the rest from reference TRBV7-9 and TRBJ1-1, the complete variable domain is DTGVSQNPRHKITKRGQNVTFRCDPISEHNRLYWYRQTLGQGPEFLTYFQNEAQLEKSRLLSDRFSAERPKGSFSTLEIQRTEQGDSAMYLCASSYNGDMNTEAFFGQGTRLTVV.

This clonotype was recorded a few times. Possible read error: a much larger clone is one base away. The chain recombines TRBV5-4 with TRBJ1-1; no clear D. V was cut by 2 bases and J by 5 bases, with 10 bases left in between. Germline CDR1 reads SGHNT; CDR2 reads YYREEE (reference sequence). The CDR3 covers 13 residues. The CDR3 DNA follows: TGTGCCAGCAGCTTTCAGTGGTGGACTGAAGCTTTCTTT. Translation: CASSFQWWTEAFF.

This clonotype was observed many times. V gene TRBV7-8 combines with J gene TRBJ1-1; D remains ambiguous. The CDR3 runs to 14 residues. The germline CDR1 and CDR2 sequences are SGHVS and FQNEAQ. Trimming left V 3 bases short and J 4 bases short, with 12 bases between. The CDR3 is CASSFMIVGTEAFF. The CDR3 bases are TGTGCCAGCAGCTTTATGATAGTGGGCACTGAAGCTTTCTTT.

This clonotype was seen repeatedly, ten times or more. The chain combines TRBV7-3 with TRBJ1-1; the D is unclear. CDR1 and CDR2 (germline): SGHTA, FQGTGA. This CDR3 has 13 residues. V dropped 2 bases and J dropped 3 bases, with 7 bases sitting between them. CDR3 amino acids: CASSLLIDTEAFF. The CDR3 DNA is TGTGCCAGCAGCTTACTGATAGACACTGAAGCTTTCTTT.

This clonotype was found once. This rearrangement joins TRBV6-5 to TRBJ2-7; TRBD1 might be the D (6 bases). The germline CDR1 and CDR2 sequences are MNHEY and SVGAGI. The V end lost 8 bases, the J end lost 2 bases, and 16 bases lay between the germline ends. This CDR3 is built from 14 residues. In nucleotides, the CDR3 is TGTGCCAGCGGTGTCCGGACAGAGACCTACGAGCAGTACTTC. Translation gives CASGVRTETYEQYF.

The chain couples TRBV6-5 to TRBJ2-1, with D hard to call. The CDR3 spans 13 residues. Germline loops: CDR1 MNHEY, CDR2 SVGAGI. V gave up 0 bases and J gave up 7 bases, with 7 bases separating them. The CDR3, as DNA: TGTGCCAGCAGTTACTCAAGGGAAAATGAGCAGTTCTTC. It encodes CASSYSRENEQFF.

By frequency in the sample, this clonotype is medium-sized. J is TRBJ2-5 and V is TRBV9; either TRBD1 or TRBD2 may fit D (5 bases each). The germline gives CDR1 SGDLS, CDR2 YYNGEE. The CDR3 length is 13 residues. Trimming took 5 bases from V and 4 from J, leaving 12 bases between them. CDR3 bases: TGTGCCAGCAGTTCCGGGACGATAGAGACCCAGTACTTC. Its translation is CASSSGTIETQYF.

The table lists this clonotype with many counts. The V and J genes are TRBV2 and TRBJ2-1; the D is unclear. The germline V gene encodes CDR1 SNHLY and CDR2 FYNNEI. The CDR3 contains 14 residues. V was trimmed by 7 bases and J by 6 bases, leaving 16 bases between them. This CDR3 is CASKDGVAGNEQFF. In nucleotides, the CDR3 is TGTGCCAGCAAAGACGGCGTCGCAGGCAATGAGCAGTTCTTC. Based on the CDR3 plus reference TRBV2 and TRBJ2-1, the full variable domain is EPEVTQTPSHQVTQMGQEVILRCVPISNHLYFYWYRQILGQKVEFLVSFYNNEISEKSEIFDDQFSVERPDGSNFTLKIRSTKLEDSAMYFCASKDGVAGNEQFFGPGTRLTVL.

This clonotype was counted many times. The chain carries TRBV7-3 and TRBJ2-3; TRBD1 agrees at 8 bases. The germline gives CDR1 SGHTA, CDR2 FQGTGA. The V and J ends lost 5 bases and 1 base, in that order; junction bases with no gene match: 5. The CDR3 has 15 amino acids. CDR3 DNA sequence: TGTGCCAGCAGCCCAGGACAGGGCGGCACAGATACGCAGTATTTT. Its translation is CASSPGQGGTDTQYF.

This clonotype is categorized as medium-sized. The chain joins TRBV5-8 to TRBJ2-1, with D perhaps TRBD2 (5 bases). The CDR3 is 16 amino acids. Germline assignment: CDR1 SGHTS and CDR2 YDEGEE. V gave up 2 bases and J gave up 0 bases, with 12 bases separating them. This CDR3 reads CASSFSTGSSYNEQFF. In DNA form, the CDR3 reads TGTGCCAGCAGCTTCTCAACTGGGAGCTCCTACAATGAGCAGTTCTTC.

This clonotype has ten or more counts. The gene calls are TRBV5-1 and TRBJ1-4, with TRBD1 as a possible D gene (5 bases). Germline V gene sequence: CDR1 SGHRS, CDR2 YFSETQ. V shed 5 bases and J shed 4 bases, with 9 bases lying between them. The CDR3 has 13 amino acids. The CDR3 reads CASRRGDNEKLFF. For the CDR3, the DNA is TGCGCCAGCAGGCGAGGGGATAATGAAAAACTGTTTTTT.

In this sample, this clonotype turned up many times. The CDR3: CASTVPWGSGNTIYF. The CDR3 nucleotides read TGTGCCAGCACCGTCCCCTGGGGCTCTGGAAACACCATATATTTT. The rearrangement joins TRBV28 to TRBJ1-3; no definite D call. V lost 7 bases and J 0 bases, leaving 13 bases between the germline ends. Germline CDR1 reads MDHEN; CDR2 reads SYDVKM. The CDR3 has 15 amino acids.

The rearrangement uses TRBV28 and TRBJ2-7, with 9 bases that match TRBD1. This CDR3 spans 15 amino acids. V lost 5 bases to trimming and J lost 3 bases; unmatched junction nucleotides: 8. Germline V lookup: CDR1 MDHEN, CDR2 SYDVKM. The DNA of the CDR3 is TGTGCCAGCAGTCCCCTGGACAGGGGAGGCTACGAGCAGTACTTC. Its translation is CASSPLDRGGYEQYF.

This clonotype is judged medium-sized (0.01 to 0.1%). The chain combines TRBV5-1 with TRBJ1-1, with D possibly matching TRBD1 (5 bases). CDR3 length equals 13 residues. Trimming left V 2 bases short and J 3 bases short, with 8 bases between. Per the germline V gene, CDR1 is SGHRS and CDR2 is YFSETQ. CDR3 nucleotide sequence: TGCGCCAGCAGCTTCGACAGTGACACTGAAGCTTTCTTT. Its protein is CASSFDSDTEAFF.

The rearrangement uses TRBV11-2 and TRBJ2-7, with TRBD2 matching over 8 bases. CDR3 size: 15 residues. Germline-derived CDR1 and CDR2 are SGHAT and FQNNGV. J gave up 3 bases and V 4 bases, and 8 bases lay outside the gene matches. In nucleotides, the CDR3 is TGTGCCAGCAGCTCCGCCGGGACTAGTGACTACGAGCAGTACTTC. Amino acids: CASSSAGTSDYEQYF.

This clonotype was seen a few times. V is TRBV20-1 and J is TRBJ1-5, with 7 bases lining up with TRBD1. This CDR3 is built from 16 residues. J gave up 1 base and V 6 bases, and 12 bases lay outside the gene matches. The germline V gene encodes CDR1 DFQATT and CDR2 SNEGSKA (reference sequence). DNA for the CDR3: TGCAGTGCCCAGGGGCCGACAGGGAAAAGCAATCAGCCCCAGCATTTT. This translates into CSAQGPTGKSNQPQHF.

Ten or more counts support this clonotype. The junction and the germline gene differ at one end; a read error may be behind it. The chain recombines TRBV7-2 with TRBJ2-7; no clear D. The CDR3 consists of 13 residues. Germline-derived CDR1 and CDR2 are SGHTA and FQGNSA. CDR3 nucleotide sequence: TGTGCCAGCAGCGTAGCCAAAGTCTACGAGCAGTACTTC. It specifies CASSVAKVYEQYF.

This clonotype was seen many times. This chain joins TRBV5-1 and TRBJ2-7; D call uncertain. Between the trimmed V and J ends, which lost 3 bases and 4 bases, there was a span of 5 bases. This CDR3 contains 11 residues. Germline V gene lookup returns CDR1 SGHRS and CDR2 YFSETQ. DNA of the CDR3: TGCGCCAGCAGCTCGCGGTACGAGCAGTACTTC. Encoded protein: CASSSRYEQYF.

In its sample, this clonotype was seen many times. V is TRBV6-1 and J is TRBJ2-3, with TRBD2 matching 10 bases. Germline CDR1 reads MNHNS; CDR2 reads SASEGT. This CDR3 spans 16 amino acids. The junction had 6 bases not matched to a gene; V was cut back by 6 bases and J by 0 bases. The CDR3 loop is CASRRTSGLSTDTQYF. DNA of the CDR3: TGTGCCAGCAGGCGGACTAGCGGCCTCAGCACAGATACGCAGTATTTT.

This clonotype has ten or more counts. The chain uses TRBV6-6 and TRBJ1-5; TRBD1 agrees at 7 bases. The CDR3 totals 13 residues. Trimming at V came to 11 bases and at J to 5 bases, leaving 9 bases not matched to a gene. Germline CDR1 reads MNHNY; CDR2 reads SVGAGI (reference sequence). The CDR3 sequence is CAGRGTVDQPQHF. The DNA for the CDR3 is TGTGCCGGGAGAGGGACAGTTGATCAGCCCCAGCATTTT.

This clonotype was observed many times. V usage is TRBV27 and J usage is TRBJ2-1, with D hard to call. Germline V gives CDR1 MNHEY, CDR2 SMNVEV (reference sequence). V was pared by 6 bases and J by 10 bases, with 16 bases between. The CDR3 loop spans 13 amino acids. CDR3: CASSLPPLREQFF. The CDR3 DNA follows: TGTGCCAGCAGCTTGCCCCCTCTTAGGGAGCAGTTCTTC.

This clonotype was found many times. This rearrangement joins TRBV5-1 to TRBJ2-2; D is undetermined. The CDR3 is 14 amino acids. Between the trimmed V and J ends, which lost 5 bases and 3 bases, there was a span of 11 bases. Per germline, CDR1 SGHRS and CDR2 YFSETQ. As DNA, the CDR3 is TGCGCCAGCAGAAGAGACGGTGACACCGGGGAGCTGTTTTTT. Residues: CASRRDGDTGELFF.